Listed here are 24 T cell receptor beta chains from one sample, sequenced in a study of early T cells in non-severe SARS-CoV-2 infection. In TCRdb, the 5' RACE reads were re-called with MiXCR into one record per CDR3 protein. The profile shows tens of thousands of distinct CDR3 sequences, about 9.4% of them singletons. Sequenced sample: whole blood. The source is an adult who was a healthcare worker with PCR-confirmed SARS-CoV-2 infection or an uninfected control (not recorded which).

V and J are TRBV5-8 and TRBJ2-7, with 13 bases aligning to TRBD2. V shed 4 bases and J 0 bases; nucleotides not matched to a gene: 7. The CDR3 totals 17 residues. The germline V gene has CDR1 SGHTS and CDR2 YDEGEE. The CDR3 reads CASSNGLAGVNSYEQYF. The CDR3 DNA sequence: TGTGCCAGCAGCAACGGACTAGCGGGGGTGAACTCCTACGAGCAGTACTTC.

This chain links TRBV5-1 with TRBJ2-3; 7 bases align to TRBD2. CDR1 is SGHRS and CDR2 is YFSETQ in the germline V gene. The V segment lost 7 bases and the J segment 0 bases; nucleotides outside the gene matches: 5. The CDR3 length is 14 residues. Here the CDR3 DNA reads TGCGCCAGCGGCGGGGGACTTAGCACAGATACGCAGTATTTT. Protein product: CASGGGLSTDTQYF.

This clonotype was recorded many times. This chain connects TRBV5-6 to TRBJ2-3; D is uncertain. The CDR3 sequence is 14 residues long. V lost 2 bases, J lost 0 bases, and 7 bases lay in between. Germline CDR1 and CDR2: SGHDT and YYEEEE. CDR3 nucleotides: TGTGCCAGCAGCTTAGTCAGTAGCACAGATACGCAGTATTTT. It codes for CASSLVSSTDTQYF.

At least ten counts were recorded for this clonotype. The rearrangement uses TRBV2 and TRBJ1-2; D is perhaps TRBD1 (5 bases). V lost 6 bases to trimming and J lost 7 bases, with 21 bases between them. Germline assignment: CDR1 SNHLY and CDR2 FYNNEI. This CDR3 is built from 15 residues. As DNA, the CDR3 is TGTGCCAGCAGCCCTTTGGAGACAGCAACTTCTGGCTACACCTTC. This gives the protein CASSPLETATSGYTF.

The chain recombines TRBV19 with TRBJ1-6, with D uncertain. Looked up from germline, CDR1 is LNHDA and CDR2 is SQIVND (reference sequence). This CDR3 is built from 15 residues. Deletions cut 7 bases from V and 8 bases from J, with 18 bases between. The CDR3 reads CASTETSLGDSPLHF. Here the CDR3 DNA reads TGTGCCAGTACCGAGACGTCCCTGGGTGATTCACCCCTCCACTTT. The full variable domain, in which reference TRBV19 and TRBJ1-6 provide the parts outside the CDR3, is DGGITQSPKYLFRKEGQNVTLSCEQNLNHDAMYWYRQDPGQGLRLIYYSQIVNDFQKGDIAEGYSVSREKKESFPLTVTSAQKNPTAFYLCASTETSLGDSPLHFGNGTRLTVT.

This clonotype was detected only once. A much bigger clone sits one base away, suggesting this may be a read error. This chain joins TRBV27 and TRBJ1-2, with 9 bases aligning to TRBD1. V dropped 5 bases and J dropped 4; count of bases not matched to a gene: 5. The CDR3 loop spans 14 amino acids. The germline V gene has CDR1 MNHEY and CDR2 SMNVEV (reference sequence). The CDR3 loop is CASSTGGDSYGYTF. CDR3 coding DNA: TGTGCCAGCAGTACAGGGGGCGATAGCTATGGCTACACCTTC.

This clonotype showed up many times. This chain links TRBV29-1 with TRBJ1-2; the D is unclear. This CDR3 region has 13 residues. V was cut by 0 bases and J by 4 bases, with 9 bases left in between. CDR1 and CDR2 (germline): SQVTM, ANQGSEA. CDR3 coding DNA: TGCAGCGTTGAAGACGCGAGCCTCTATGGCTACACCTTC. This encodes CSVEDASLYGYTF.

This clonotype was counted at least ten times. This rearrangement joins TRBV2 to TRBJ2-1; 7 bases align to TRBD1. The CDR3 runs to 12 residues. With V trimmed by 7 bases and J by 15 bases, 12 bases remained unmatched. Germline CDR1 and CDR2: SNHLY and FYNNEI. The CDR3 reads CASTRQGYLGFF. The DNA of the CDR3 is TGTGCCAGCACCAGACAGGGCTACTTAGGGTTCTTC.

The chain carries TRBV6-5 and TRBJ1-4, with D unresolved. The CDR3 contains 15 residues. Germline V lookup: CDR1 MNHEY, CDR2 SVGAGI. Trimming pared 6 bases from V and 2 bases from J, leaving 13 bases between. CDR3: CASRGRGPTNEKLFF. The CDR3 DNA is TGTGCCAGCAGGGGTCGAGGGCCCACTAATGAAAAACTGTTTTTT.

The rearrangement links TRBV27 to TRBJ1-6; TRBD1 matches at 7 bases. The CDR3 consists of 16 residues. The germline V gene has CDR1 MNHEY and CDR2 SMNVEV (reference sequence). V was pared by 2 bases and J by 2 bases, with 3 bases of the junction left unmatched. The CDR3 region is CASSLTGTAYNSPLHF. Written as DNA, the CDR3 is TGTGCCAGCAGTTTAACCGGGACAGCCTATAATTCACCCCTCCACTTT.

In this sample, this clonotype turned up many times. The CDR3 DNA follows: TGTGCCAGCAGCTTGGGGGAGCACCTAGCCAAAAACATTCAGTACTTC. Its translation: CASSLGEHLAKNIQYF. This chain links TRBV7-9 with TRBJ2-4, with D perhaps given as TRBD1 or TRBD2 (5 bases each). V was cut by 3 bases and J by 0 bases, with 12 bases left in between. Per germline, CDR1 SEHNR and CDR2 FQNEAQ (reference sequence). This CDR3 region has 16 residues.

There are many counts of this clonotype. The V and J genes are TRBV7-9 and TRBJ2-4; the D is unclear. Germline lookup yields CDR1 SEHNR and CDR2 FQNEAQ (reference sequence). V was trimmed by 1 base and J by 7 bases, leaving 8 bases between them. CDR3 size: 13 residues. DNA for the CDR3: TGTGCCAGCAGCTTAGAACATTGGAACATTCAGTACTTC. Encoded protein: CASSLEHWNIQYF.

The J gene is TRBJ2-3, the V gene TRBV27, with 7 bases aligning to TRBD2. Germline V CDR1 and CDR2: MNHEY, SMNVEV (reference sequence). The CDR3 spans 14 residues. The junction had 5 bases not matched to a gene; V was cut back by 6 bases and J by 2 bases. CDR3 DNA sequence: TGTGCCAGCAGACTAGCGTCCCACACAGATACGCAGTATTTT. Translating it yields CASRLASHTDTQYF.

The chain links TRBV3-1 to TRBJ1-2; D ambiguous. This CDR3 region has 11 residues. Deletions cut 4 bases from V and 7 bases from J, with 7 bases between. Germline CDR1 LGHDT, CDR2 YNNKEL (reference sequence). CDR3 nucleotide sequence: TGTGCCAGCAGCCTTGGACTTGGCTACACCTTC. Protein product: CASSLGLGYTF.

In this sample, this clonotype turned up many times. The J gene is TRBJ2-7, the V gene TRBV20-1; 12 bases match TRBD1. This CDR3 is 16 amino acids long. Germline loops: CDR1 DFQATT, CDR2 SNEGSKA (reference sequence). The J segment lost 0 bases and the V segment lost 6 bases, leaving 9 bases of the junction unmatched. In DNA form, the CDR3 reads TGCAGTGCCAAGGGGACAGGGGGCGGGAGCTCCTACGAGCAGTACTTC. Amino acid sequence: CSAKGTGGGSSYEQYF.

This clonotype was seen ten or more times. The rearrangement links TRBV20-1 to TRBJ2-7; 7 nucleotides line up with TRBD2. V was clipped by 3 bases and J by 7 bases; unmatched bases: 6. The CDR3 has 12 residues. Looked up from germline, CDR1 is DFQATT and CDR2 is SNEGSKA (reference sequence). Here the CDR3 reads CSASREVEEQYF. CDR3 bases: TGCAGTGCTAGTCGGGAGGTGGAGGAGCAGTACTTC.

This clonotype was seen repeatedly, ten times or more. This chain joins TRBV7-9 and TRBJ2-7; 7 bases fit TRBD1. Losses at the gene ends were 1 base for V and 3 bases for J; bases not matched to a gene: 3. Germline V gene lookup returns CDR1 SEHNR and CDR2 FQNEAQ (reference sequence). This CDR3 has 14 amino acids. CDR3 residues: CASSLGDSRYEQYF. CDR3 nucleotide sequence: TGTGCCAGCAGCTTAGGGGACAGTCGCTACGAGCAGTACTTC.

This clonotype has at least ten counts. The rearrangement uses TRBV6-5 and TRBJ2-5, with D possibly being TRBD1 or TRBD2 (6 bases each). The V end was cut by 0 bases, the J end by 5 bases, with 13 bases between. The germline gives CDR1 MNHEY, CDR2 SVGAGI. This CDR3 region has 15 residues. The CDR3 loop is CASSYSTLGGETQYF. CDR3 nucleotides: TGTGCCAGCAGTTACTCGACTTTAGGGGGGGAGACCCAGTACTTC.

This clonotype was seen repeatedly, ten times or more. The V call is TRBV9, the J call TRBJ2-5; D is possibly TRBD1 (6 bases). CDR3 length: 13 amino acids. Per the germline V gene, CDR1 is SGDLS and CDR2 is YYNGEE. Trimming left V 0 bases short and J 3 bases short, with 6 bases between. The CDR3 DNA reads as TGTGCCAGCAGCGTAGGACAGGAAGAGACCCAGTACTTC. Translating it yields CASSVGQEETQYF. Full variable domain (missing parts from reference TRBV9 and TRBJ2-5): DSGVTQTPKHLITATGQRVTLRCSPRSGDLSVYWYQQSLDQGLQFLIQYYNGEERAKGNILERFSAQQFPDLHSELNLSSLELGDSALYFCASSVGQEETQYFGPGTRLLVL.

Points on this clonotype: At one end the junction does not follow the germline gene, possibly because of a read error. This sequence joins TRBV29-1 and TRBJ2-1, with TRBD1 matching 7 bases. The germline CDR1 and CDR2 sequences are SQVTM and ANQGSEA. This CDR3 spans 16 amino acids. CDR3 sequence (DNA): TGCAGCGTTGCGGGCCGACAGGGTCGAATATACAATGAGCAGCTCTTC. This translates into CSVAGRQGRIYNEQLF.

The genes are TRBV11-1 and TRBJ2-7, with a possible D match to TRBD2 (7 bases). This CDR3 region has 14 residues. The germline gives CDR1 SGHAT, CDR2 FQDESV (reference sequence). Between the trimmed V and J ends, which lost 0 bases and 5 bases, there was a span of 11 bases. This CDR3 reads CASSLARGPDEQYF. DNA for the CDR3: TGTGCCAGCAGCTTAGCGCGGGGGCCGGACGAGCAGTACTTC.

This clonotype was picked up many times. The rearrangement joins TRBV4-3 to TRBJ1-6, with 9 bases aligning to TRBD1. This CDR3 has 16 amino acids. Germline trimming cut 0 bases from V and 8 bases from J; bases unmatched to any gene: 5. CDR1 is LGHNA, CDR2 YSLEER, per germline. CDR3 sequence: CASSQDWGQGHSPLHF. CDR3 sequence (DNA): TGCGCCAGCAGCCAAGATTGGGGACAGGGACATTCACCCCTCCACTTT.

This clonotype showed up many times. The chain joins TRBV20-1 to TRBJ1-5; no definite D call. CDR3 length equals 12 residues. V gave up 2 bases and J gave up 2 bases, with 4 bases separating them. The germline gives CDR1 DFQATT, CDR2 SNEGSKA (reference sequence). The chain's CDR3 is CSARPGNQPQHF. In DNA form, the CDR3 reads TGCAGTGCTAGACCAGGCAATCAGCCCCAGCATTTT.

There are many counts of this clonotype. The chain joins TRBV21-1 to TRBJ2-5; no check of the table's D call, TRBD1, against the DNA was made. TRBV21-1 is assigned pseudogene status. The CDR3 has 16 amino acids. In DNA form, the CDR3 reads TGTGCCAGCAGCACGCCGAGACAGGAGCAGCAAGAGACCCAGTACTTC. Translated, it gives CASSTPRQEQQETQYF.